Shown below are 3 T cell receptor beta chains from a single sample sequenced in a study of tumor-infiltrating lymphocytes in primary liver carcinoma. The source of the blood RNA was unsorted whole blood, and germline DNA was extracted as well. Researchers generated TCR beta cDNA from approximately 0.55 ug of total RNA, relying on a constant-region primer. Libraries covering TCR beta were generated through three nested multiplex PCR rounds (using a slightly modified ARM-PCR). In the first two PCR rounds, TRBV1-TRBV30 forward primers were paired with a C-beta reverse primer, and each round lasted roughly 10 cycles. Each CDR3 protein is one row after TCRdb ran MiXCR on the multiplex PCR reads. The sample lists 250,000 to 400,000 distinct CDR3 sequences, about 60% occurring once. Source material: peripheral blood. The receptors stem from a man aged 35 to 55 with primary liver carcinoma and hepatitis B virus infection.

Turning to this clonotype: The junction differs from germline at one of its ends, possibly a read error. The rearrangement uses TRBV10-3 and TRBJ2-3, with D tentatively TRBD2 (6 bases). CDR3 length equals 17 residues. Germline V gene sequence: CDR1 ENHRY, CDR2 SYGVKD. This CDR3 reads CVISGFGGETSTDTQYF. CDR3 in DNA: TGTGTCATCAGTGGGTTTGGCGGGGAAACTAGCACAGATACGCAGTATTTT.

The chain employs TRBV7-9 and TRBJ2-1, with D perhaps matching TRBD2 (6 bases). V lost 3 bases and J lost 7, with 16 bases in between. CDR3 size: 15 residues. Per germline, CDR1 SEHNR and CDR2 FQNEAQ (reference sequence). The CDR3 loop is CASSLKGGSENEQFF. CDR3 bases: TGTGCCAGCAGCTTGAAGGGAGGTAGCGAGAATGAGCAGTTCTTC.

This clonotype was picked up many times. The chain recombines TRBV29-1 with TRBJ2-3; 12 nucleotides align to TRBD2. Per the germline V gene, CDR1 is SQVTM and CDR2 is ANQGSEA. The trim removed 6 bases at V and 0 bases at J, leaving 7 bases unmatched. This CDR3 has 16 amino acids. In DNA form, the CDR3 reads TGCAGCGTACTGCTAGCGGGAGGGAAAAGCACAGATACGCAGTATTTT. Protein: CSVLLAGGKSTDTQYF.